The 25 T cell receptor beta chains given below trace back to one sample, sequenced in a study of blood T cell repertoires in COVID-19. Assay: immunoSEQ multiplex PCR; the TCRdb copy retains only in-frame clones and omits some. Seen here are more than 55,000 clones, more than 80% observed once, and the top ten hold around 1.3%. Sequencing input: peripheral blood. These receptors originate from an elderly woman with acute or convalescent COVID-19.

The V call is TRBV29-1, the J call TRBJ1-2, with 8 bases fitting TRBD1. V was pared by 6 bases and J by 3 bases, with 0 bases of the junction left unmatched. CDR1 and CDR2 (germline): SQVTM, ANQGSEA. The CDR3 sequence is 11 residues long. As DNA, the CDR3 is TGCAGCGTGGACAGGGACTATGGCTACACCTTC. Translation: CSVDRDYGYTF. Combining the CDR3 with reference TRBV29-1 and TRBJ1-2 gives the whole variable domain SAVISQKPSRDICQRGTSLTIQCQVDSQVTMMFWYRQQPGQSLTLIATANQGSEATYESGFVIDKFPISRPNLTFSTLTVSNMSPEDSSIYLCSVDRDYGYTFGSGTRLTVV.

The chain combines TRBV6-2 or TRBV6-3 with TRBJ2-3; D ambiguous. The V and J ends lost 6 bases and 2 bases respectively, with 9 bases between them. Germline-derived CDR1 and CDR2 are MNHEY and SVGEGT. CDR3 size: 13 residues. The CDR3, as DNA: TGTGCCAGCAGCGTGATGGCCACAGATACGCAGTATTTT. It is translated as CASSVMATDTQYF.

The rearrangement uses TRBV5-4 and TRBJ1-2; tentative D call: TRBD1 (6 bases). The V and J ends lost 3 bases and 8 bases respectively, with 17 bases between them. Germline CDR1 and CDR2: SGHNT and YYREEE (reference sequence). The CDR3 sequence is 14 residues long. CDR3 sequence (DNA): TGTGCCAGCAGCTGGGGAGGGGGGATGAGGGGCTACACCTTC. Translated: CASSWGGGMRGYTF.

The chain couples TRBV5-1 to TRBJ2-6; 7 nucleotides agree with TRBD1. This CDR3 comprises 16 residues. The J segment lost 0 bases and the V segment lost 5 bases, leaving 5 bases of the junction unmatched. Germline CDR1 is SGHRS and CDR2 is YFSETQ. The CDR3 DNA is TGCGCCAGCAGTCGAGAGGGGGCCTCTGGGGCCAACGTCCTGACTTTC. Its protein product is CASSREGASGANVLTF.

This clone was seen once. The chain uses TRBV3-1 (or the pseudogene TRBV3-2) and TRBJ2-5, with 8 positions matching TRBD2. CDR1 and CDR2 (germline): LGHDT, YNNKEL (reference sequence). The CDR3 is 17 amino acids. Unmatched junction bases numbered 8, after V lost 1 base and J lost 1 base. The CDR3 is CASSQVWAGGAQETQYF. The CDR3, as DNA: TGTGCCAGCAGCCAAGTTTGGGCCGGGGGGGCCCAAGAGACCCAGTACTTC.

The genes are TRBV7-9 and TRBJ1-2; no reliable D call. CDR1 is SEHNR, CDR2 FQNEAQ, per germline (reference sequence). Trimming removed 1 base from V and 8 bases from J, with 11 bases in between. The CDR3 totals 13 residues. The DNA for the CDR3 is TGTGCCAGCAGCTTAGGCCCCCAGATGGGCTACACCTTC. Translated: CASSLGPQMGYTF.

The CDR3 nucleotides read TGTGCCAGTAGAGACAGGGTTTCCCTCAATGAGCAGTTCTTC. As protein: CASRDRVSLNEQFF. The chain uses TRBV19 and TRBJ2-1; 7 bases match TRBD1. The CDR3 spans 14 residues. CDR1 is LNHDA, CDR2 SQIVND, per germline (reference sequence). After removal of 6 bases from V and 6 bases from J, the junction contained 8 bases not matched to a gene.

V and J are TRBV10-3 and TRBJ2-7; 10 bases fit TRBD2. V lost 0 bases to trimming and J lost 12 bases; unmatched junction nucleotides: 5. Per germline, CDR1 ENHRY and CDR2 SYGVKD. The CDR3 extends over 13 amino acids. The CDR3 nucleotides read TGTGCCATCAGTGAGTCGAAGCGGGGGGGTTCGTACTTC. It is translated as CAISESKRGGSYF.

The chain joins TRBV7-2 to TRBJ1-5, with 7 bases that match TRBD1. The ends lost 6 bases at V and 4 bases at J; junction bases unmatched: 9. Germline loops: CDR1 SGHTA, CDR2 FQGNSA. The CDR3 loop spans 15 amino acids. The CDR3 nucleotides read TGTGCCAGCAGGACGGGACAGCAAACAAATCAGCCCCAGCATTTT. Translated, it gives CASRTGQQTNQPQHF.

The chain employs TRBV7-9 and TRBJ2-7; D possibly corresponds to TRBD2 (6 bases). CDR3 length equals 13 residues. Trimming left V 3 bases short and J 3 bases short, with 9 bases between. Per germline, CDR1 SEHNR and CDR2 FQNEAQ (reference sequence). The CDR3 protein is CASSFAGNYEQYF. The CDR3 DNA reads as TGTGCCAGCAGCTTTGCGGGGAACTACGAGCAGTACTTC.

This clone showed up just once. V usage is TRBV28 and J usage is TRBJ1-1, with D unresolved. V dropped 6 bases and J dropped 4 bases, with 9 bases sitting between them. This CDR3 contains 12 residues. Germline CDR1 is MDHEN and CDR2 is SYDVKM. The CDR3 loop is CASSEMVTEAFF. CDR3 nucleotides: TGTGCCAGCAGCGAGATGGTCACTGAAGCTTTCTTT.

The genes are TRBV3-1 (or the pseudogene TRBV3-2) and TRBJ2-5; tentatively, D is TRBD2 (5 bases). The CDR3 covers 17 residues. Per the germline V gene, CDR1 is LGHDT and CDR2 is YNNKEL (reference sequence). Trimming took 2 bases from V and 1 from J, leaving 17 bases between them. DNA for the CDR3: TGTGCCAGCAGCCAAACAAGAGCGGCTCTACCCCAAGAGACCCAGTACTTC. Translation gives CASSQTRAALPQETQYF.

The rearrangement joins TRBV7-3 to TRBJ1-1; D is possibly TRBD1 (5 bases). The V gene lost 5 bases and the J gene lost 3 bases, with 13 bases spanning the gap. This CDR3 comprises 14 residues. The germline V gene encodes CDR1 SGHTA and CDR2 FQGTGA. The CDR3 sequence is CASSLQGGDTEAFF. DNA for the CDR3: TGTGCCAGCAGCCTGCAGGGTGGGGACACTGAAGCTTTCTTT. The whole variable domain, remainder taken from reference TRBV7-3 and TRBJ1-1, is GAGVSQTPSNKVTEKGKYVELRCDPISGHTALYWYRQSLGQGPEFLIYFQGTGAADDSGLPNDRFFAVRPEGSVSTLKIQRTERGDSAVYLCASSLQGGDTEAFFGQGTRLTVV.

The chain uses TRBV18 and TRBJ2-2; the match to TRBD1 covers 7 bases. The CDR3 spans 15 residues. V gave up 2 bases and J gave up 5 bases; unmatched junction bases: 5. Germline values: CDR1 KGHSH, CDR2 LQKENI. The DNA for the CDR3 is TGTGCCAGCTCACCAGCAGGGGGTTATACCGGGGAGCTGTTTTTT. Translated, it gives CASSPAGGYTGELFF. The whole variable domain, remainder taken from reference TRBV18 and TRBJ2-2, is NAGVMQNPRHLVRRRGQEARLRCSPMKGHSHVYWYRQLPEEGLKFMVYLQKENIIDESGMPKERFSAEFPKEGPSILRIQQVVRGDSAAYFCASSPAGGYTGELFFGEGSRLTVL.

This clone was observed a handful of times. The V and J genes are TRBV7-2 and TRBJ1-1, with 11 bases matching TRBD1. The junction had 2 bases not matched to a gene; V was cut back by 1 base and J by 7 bases. This CDR3 region has 14 residues. The V gene's germline CDR1 is SGHTA and CDR2 FQGNSA. The CDR3 reads CASSLVGQGVEAFF. In nucleotides, the CDR3 is TGTGCCAGCAGCTTAGTGGGACAGGGGGTTGAAGCTTTCTTT.

J is TRBJ1-2 and V is TRBV19; a possible D gene is TRBD1 (6 bases). Germline V gives CDR1 LNHDA, CDR2 SQIVND (reference sequence). The CDR3 is 15 residues long. Trimming cost V 3 bases and J 2 bases, with 13 bases left between them. The CDR3 nucleotides read TGTGCCAGTAGTATTGGGGGCCTCACGAACTATGGCTACACCTTC. Translated: CASSIGGLTNYGYTF.

The V and J genes are TRBV5-6 and TRBJ2-2; no definite D call. The CDR3 is made up of 12 amino acids. The V end lost 4 bases, the J end lost 2 bases, and 3 bases lay between the germline ends. Germline CDR1 and CDR2: SGHDT and YYEEEE. CDR3 in DNA: TGTGCCAGCAGCCTCAACACCGGGGAGCTGTTTTTT. Protein product: CASSLNTGELFF.

The rearrangement joins TRBV6-5 to TRBJ2-1; TRBD1 matches at 7 bases. The CDR3 covers 15 residues. The J segment lost 3 bases and the V segment lost 6 bases, leaving 8 bases of the junction unmatched. Germline loops: CDR1 MNHEY, CDR2 SVGAGI. In DNA, the CDR3 is TGTGCCAGCAGCATATCACAGGGGTTCTACAATGAGCAGTTCTTC. Amino acids: CASSISQGFYNEQFF.

This clone was observed a handful of times. This chain links TRBV11-2 with TRBJ1-1, with 8 bases matching TRBD1. The CDR3 contains 14 residues. Trimming cost V 6 bases and J 5 bases; bases outside gene matches: 8. The germline V gene encodes CDR1 SGHAT and CDR2 FQNNGV. The CDR3 bases are TGTGCCAGCAGTTCGGACAGGGTGGTTACTGAAGCTTTCTTT. This sequence encodes CASSSDRVVTEAFF.

This sequence joins TRBV10-3 and TRBJ2-7; maybe TRBD1 (6 bases). This CDR3 has 13 amino acids. From germline, CDR1 is ENHRY and CDR2 SYGVKD. The V end lost 3 bases, the J end lost 1 base, and 7 bases lay between the germline ends. This chain's CDR3 is CAISDTGSYEQYF. The CDR3 DNA reads as TGTGCCATCAGTGATACAGGGTCCTACGAGCAGTACTTC.

V and J are TRBV10-3 and TRBJ2-7; TRBD1 matches at 8 bases. The V segment lost 6 bases and the J segment 6 bases; nucleotides outside the gene matches: 7. Germline loops: CDR1 ENHRY, CDR2 SYGVKD. The CDR3 has 13 residues. CDR3 DNA sequence: TGTGCCATCAGGGAAGGACAGGGCTCCGAGCAGTACTTC. Translation gives CAIREGQGSEQYF.

The chain links TRBV2 to TRBJ1-1; 9 nucleotides match TRBD1. The CDR3 is 12 amino acids. Unmatched junction bases numbered 9, after V lost 8 bases and J lost 11 bases. The germline gives CDR1 SNHLY, CDR2 FYNNEI. The CDR3 loop reads CASRQGGGLAFF. As DNA, the CDR3 is TGTGCCAGCCGACAGGGGGGGGGATTGGCTTTCTTT.

J is TRBJ1-1 and V is TRBV12-3 or TRBV12-4; TRBD1 might be the D (5 bases). With 9 bases removed from V and 1 base from J, the gap between germline ends came to 12 bases. The CDR3 contains 13 residues. The CDR3 region is CASKGGGNTEAFF. DNA of the CDR3: TGTGCCAGTAAGGGCGGGGGGAACACTGAAGCTTTCTTT.

The rearrangement joins TRBV7-3 to TRBJ2-3; tentatively, D is TRBD1 (6 bases). With 5 bases removed from V and 4 bases from J, the gap between germline ends came to 19 bases. Germline CDR1 is SGHTA and CDR2 is FQGTGA. There are 16 residues in the CDR3. The CDR3 DNA is TGTGCCAGCAGCCTCAGACCCCAGGGGTCCCCAGATACGCAGTATTTT. Translated: CASSLRPQGSPDTQYF.

This clone was observed a single time. The chain carries TRBV19 and TRBJ1-2, with D hard to call. This CDR3 comprises 13 residues. Germline assignment: CDR1 LNHDA and CDR2 SQIVND (reference sequence). Trimming shortened V by 5 bases and J by 2 bases, and 9 bases separated the two germline ends. The CDR3 DNA is TGTGCCAGTAGTGCCACAGCCAACTATGGCTACACCTTC. Translating it yields CASSATANYGYTF.